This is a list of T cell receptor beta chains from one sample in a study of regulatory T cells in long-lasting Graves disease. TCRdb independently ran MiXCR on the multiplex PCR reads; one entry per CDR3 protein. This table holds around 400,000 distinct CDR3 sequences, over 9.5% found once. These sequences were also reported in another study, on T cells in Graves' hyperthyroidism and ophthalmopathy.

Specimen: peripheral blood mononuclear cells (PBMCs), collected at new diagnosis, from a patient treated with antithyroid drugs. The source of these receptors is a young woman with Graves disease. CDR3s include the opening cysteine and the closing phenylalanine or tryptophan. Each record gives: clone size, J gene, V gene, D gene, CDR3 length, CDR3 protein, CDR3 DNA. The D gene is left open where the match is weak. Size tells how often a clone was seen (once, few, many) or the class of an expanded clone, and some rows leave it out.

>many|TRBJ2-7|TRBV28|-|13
CASRFLQDSEQYF
TGTGCCAGCCGGTTCTTACAGGATTCCGAGCAGTACTTC
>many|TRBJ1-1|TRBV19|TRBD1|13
CASSKGQFTEAFF
TGTGCCAGTAGTAAGGGACAGTTCACTGAAGCTTTCTTT
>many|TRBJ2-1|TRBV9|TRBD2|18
CASSVATGSGRSYNEQFF
TGTGCCAGCAGCGTAGCTACGGGGAGCGGGAGGTCCTACAATGAGCAGTTCTTC
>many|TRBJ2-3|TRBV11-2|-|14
CASSPGTGEDTQYF
TGTGCCAGCAGCCCCGGAACTGGTGAAGATACGCAGTATTTT
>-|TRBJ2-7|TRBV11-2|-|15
CASSLDGGRKPEQYF
TGTGCCAGCAGCTTAGATGGGGGGCGGAAACCCGAGCAGTACTTC
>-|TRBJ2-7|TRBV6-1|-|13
CASRGTLGGEQYF
TGTGCCAGCAGAGGGACTCTCGGGGGCGAGCAGTACTTC
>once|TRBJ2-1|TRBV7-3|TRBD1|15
CASSFTRQGPNEQFF
TGTGCCAGCAGCTTCACCCGACAGGGACCCAATGAGCAGTTCTTC
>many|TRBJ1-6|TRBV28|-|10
CASGGSPLHF
TGTGCCAGCGGAGGTTCACCCCTCCACTTT
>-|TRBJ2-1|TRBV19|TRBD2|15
CASSILAGRLVEQFF
TGTGCCAGTAGTATTCTAGCGGGAAGGCTGGTTGAGCAGTTCTTC
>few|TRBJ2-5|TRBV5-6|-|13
CASSLDIQETQYF
TGTGCCAGCAGCTTGGATATACAAGAGACCCAGTACTTC
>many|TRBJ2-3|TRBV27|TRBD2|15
CASRRLAGEGDTQYF
TGTGCCAGCAGGAGACTAGCGGGAGAAGGGGATACGCAGTATTTT